This T cell receptor beta chain was profiled in a study of cytomegalovirus exposure and HLA in healthy donors. Study-wide results and limits: Later findings reportedly placed an Asian-associated ancestry cluster below the roughly 660-donor mean for N-insertions. As was reported, the classifier diagnosed cytomegalovirus status with high specificity and sensitivity.

PCR involved 60 Vbeta and 13 Jbeta primers. Data came from immunoSEQ multiplex PCR; TCRdb stores just in-frame clones and leaves some out. The repertoire holds about 160,000 clones, with roughly four fifths as singletons. Of note for this clone: Its antigen is currently unknown.

The ends were cut back, 3 bases at V and 6 bases at J, with 11 bases in the middle. In germline, CDR1 is LNHDA, CDR2 SQIVND (reference sequence). This CDR3 is 13 amino acids long. Healthy individuals who donated bone marrow served as the donors. Donors had nominal health at sampling but likely had unrecorded immune exposures. The source is a middle-aged man in good health and CMV-seropositive. The V gene is TRBV19, the J gene TRBJ1-2, with D unclear. The sequencing input was PBMCs. The DNA of the CDR3 is TGTGCCAGTAGTATCGTGGAAGGAGATGGCTACACCTTC. Residues: CASSIVEGDGYTF.